Listed below are T cell receptor beta chains from one sample, sequenced in a study of T-cell reconstitution after alpha-beta-depleted transplantation in children. TCRdb re-called the PCR reads through MiXCR, storing one row per CDR3 protein. Of roughly 300,000 distinct CDR3 sequences listed, 11% are singletons. The sample here was peripheral blood, taken 180 days after TCRalphabeta/CD19-depleted stem cell transplant. These TCRs come from a male patient between 2 and 15 years old who had a stem cell transplant for chronic granulomatous disease, so the T cells may come from the graft donor. Both conserved end residues are part of each CDR3. A D gene is named only where the DNA matches it firmly. Some rows mark clone size as missing; the rest say once, few, many or name a class of expanded clone.

-	TRBJ1-5	many	TRBV20-1	TGCAGTGCTAGAGATGCGGGACCAAGACAGCCCCAGCATTTT	CSARDAGPRQPQHF
-	TRBJ2-4	many	TRBV13	TGTGCCAGCAGCTTAATAGGCGGAGCCAAAAACATTCAGTACTTC	CASSLIGGAKNIQYF
-	TRBJ2-7	many	TRBV3-1	TGTGCCAGCAGCCAGGTTCAGGGTAAGGGGGAGCAGTACTTC	CASSQVQGKGEQYF
-	TRBJ1-1	-	TRBV3-1	TGTGCCAGCAGCCAAATCCCCGGGGGGGGAAAGGGAGCTTTCTTT	CASSQIPGGGKGAFF
-	TRBJ2-5	-	TRBV28	TGTGCCAGCAGTCCAGTTACCCAAGAGACCCAGTACTTC	CASSPVTQETQYF
-	TRBJ1-6	many	TRBV11-2	TGTGCCAGCAGCTTCCGGGGGGACCGAAGCTCCTATAATTCACCCCTCCACTTT	CASSFRGDRSSYNSPLHF
TRBD1	TRBJ1-2	-	TRBV18	TGTGCCAGCTCACCCATTCTTCCCGGGACAGGGCCCCCCTCCTCGCGCTACACCTTC	CASSPILPGTGPPSSRYTF
-	TRBJ1-1	many	TRBV24-1	TGTGCCACCAGGACCCAGACCTACACTGAAGCTTTCTTT	CATRTQTYTEAFF
TRBD1	TRBJ1-3	many	TRBV5-1	TGCGCCAGCAGCTCACAGGGGACGGCTGGAAACACCATATATTTT	CASSSQGTAGNTIYF
-	TRBJ2-5	many	TRBV20-1	TGCAGTGCTATGAGAGCCCGTTATAGACAAGAGACCCAGTACTTC	CSAMRARYRQETQYF
-	TRBJ2-7	many	TRBV4-1	TGCGCCAGCAGCCAAGTTGATAGCGGCGCCTACGAGCAGTACTTC	CASSQVDSGAYEQYF
-	TRBJ2-7	many	TRBV10-2	TGCGCCAGCAGTGCATTCGGTTCGGACAGCCCCTCCTACGAGCAGTACTTC	CASSAFGSDSPSYEQYF
-	TRBJ1-1	many	TRBV12-3/TRBV12-4	TGTGCCAGCAGCATTTCCCCGGGACGTATGAACACTGAAGCTTTCTTT	CASSISPGRMNTEAFF
TRBD1	TRBJ1-1	many	TRBV12-3/TRBV12-4	TGTGCCAGCAGTTTAAAGGGGGCGGGGGGGACTGAAGCTTTCTTT	CASSLKGAGGTEAFF
-	TRBJ1-2	many	TRBV6-5	TGTGCCAGCAGTTACTCGACAGAAGGTGGCTACACCTTC	CASSYSTEGGYTF
TRBD1	TRBJ2-7	many	TRBV20-1	TGCAGTGCTAGACCCGGGACAGGGGCCTACGAGCAGTACTTC	CSARPGTGAYEQYF
TRBD2	TRBJ2-1	many	TRBV11-3	TGTGCCAGCAGCTTAGTAGTGAGATGGACTAGCGGGAGCACCCGCTCCTACAATGAGCAGTTCTTC	CASSLVVRWTSGSTRSYNEQFF
-	TRBJ2-1	many	TRBV11-1	TGTGCCAGCAGCACGAACAGGGGCGGGAGCGCCTGGGAGTCCTACAATGAGCAGTTCTTC	CASSTNRGGSAWESYNEQFF
TRBD2	TRBJ2-1	few	TRBV18	TGTGCCAGCTCACCACCGATGGGACTAGCGGGCCCCCGCTCCTACAATGAGCAGTTCTTC	CASSPPMGLAGPRSYNEQFF
TRBD1	TRBJ1-1	-	TRBV18	TGTGCCAGCTCACACCTATTCCGGGACAGGGGGAACACTGAAGCTTTCTTT	CASSHLFRDRGNTEAFF
TRBD2	TRBJ2-2	many	TRBV7-9	TGTGCCAGCAGCTGGGTGGAGGCGGGAGGAGGAACCGGGGAGCTGTTTTTT	CASSWVEAGGGTGELFF
-	TRBJ2-7	many	TRBV30	TGTGCCTGGAGTGTGGAGGGGGCGCGGGAGCAGTACTTC	CAWSVEGAREQYF
TRBD2	TRBJ2-7	-	TRBV28	TGTGCCAGCAGTTACCCGGGACTAGCATCCTACGAGCAGTACTTC	CASSYPGLASYEQYF
-	TRBJ1-1	many	TRBV5-1	TGCGCCAGCAGCACTGGACAGAAGAACACTGAAGCTTTCTTT	CASSTGQKNTEAFF
-	TRBJ2-3	many	TRBV12-3/TRBV12-4	TGTGCCAGCAGTTTTGGTGCAGATACGCAGTATTTT	CASSFGADTQYF
-	TRBJ2-7	many	TRBV5-1	TGCGCCAGCAGCTTGGGTATGGCCGGCCACGAGCAGTACTTC	CASSLGMAGHEQYF
-	TRBJ1-5	many	TRBV20-1	TGCAGTGCTAGAGGGCCGGGACACCCCAATCAGCCCCAGCATTTT	CSARGPGHPNQPQHF
-	TRBJ2-7	many	TRBV29-1	TGCAGCGTGGAGGGGGCCACCCCACTACGTCAGCAGTACTTC	CSVEGATPLRQQYF
TRBD2	TRBJ2-1	-	TRBV7-2	TGTGCCAGCAGCCGGCGGGAGGGCCATAATGAGCAGTTCTTC	CASSRREGHNEQFF
-	TRBJ2-1	-	TRBV21-1	TGTGTCACCTGCGTGCGGGAGGAGGTCGGGCCCTACAATGAGCAGTTCTTC	CVTCVREEVGPYNEQFF
-	TRBJ2-3	many	TRBV5-1	TGCGCCAGCAGCTTGGGGGGGACCGGCGCAAGGGATACGCAGTATTTT	CASSLGGTGARDTQYF
TRBD1	TRBJ2-4	many	TRBV5-1	TGCGCCAGCAGCTTATCGGGACAGGGGCAAAACATTCAGTACTTC	CASSLSGQGQNIQYF
-	TRBJ1-1	many	TRBV20-1	TGCAGTGCTAGTTTGCTGGGACGAACTGAAGCTTTCTTT	CSASLLGRTEAFF
-	TRBJ2-3	many	TRBV7-2	TGTGCCAGCAGCTCCGTGGTACCAATCACAGATACGCAGTATTTT	CASSSVVPITDTQYF
-	TRBJ2-5	many	TRBV10-3	TGTGCCATCAACGGGGAAGGGGAAGAGACCCAGTACTTC	CAINGEGEETQYF
-	TRBJ2-2	many	TRBV12-3/TRBV12-4	TGTGCCAGCAGTCGGAAAGGGGGGACCGGGGAGCTGTTTTTT	CASSRKGGTGELFF
-	TRBJ1-5	many	TRBV4-2	TGTGCCAGCAGCCAAGACTGGGCAGGGGATCAGCCCCAGCATTTT	CASSQDWAGDQPQHF
TRBD2	TRBJ2-5	many	TRBV5-6	TGTGCCAGCAGCTTGGCCCTGCTAGCGGGGCTTGGGGAGACCCAGTACTTC	CASSLALLAGLGETQYF
-	TRBJ2-1	many	TRBV5-4	TGTGCCAGAGATATCGAAGGGGAGGAAAATGAGCAGTTCTTC	CARDIEGEENEQFF
-	TRBJ2-3	few	TRBV18	TGTGCCAGCGAAAGCAGAACGGGACGCACAGATACGCAGTATTTT	CASESRTGRTDTQYF
TRBD1	TRBJ2-7	many	TRBV5-1	TGCGCCAGCAGCTTCGGGGGACAGGGCTTTTCCTACGAGCAGTACTTC	CASSFGGQGFSYEQYF
-	TRBJ1-1	many	TRBV18	TGTGCCAGCTCACCACTATCTCAGATCATGAACACTGAAGCTTTCTTT	CASSPLSQIMNTEAFF
TRBD2	TRBJ2-2	many	TRBV12-3/TRBV12-4	TGTGCCAGCAGAGCTACGGGGGGGACCGGGGAGCTGTTTTTT	CASRATGGTGELFF
-	TRBJ2-3	many	TRBV18	TGTGCCAGCTCGACCTTTACGACTGGGCTAAGCACAGATACGCAGTATTTT	CASSTFTTGLSTDTQYF
TRBD2	TRBJ2-3	many	TRBV4-2	TGTGCCAGCAGCCAAGATCTGGTAGCGGGAGGGCTACGGTCCATTTTTTTT	CASSQDLVAGGLRSIFF
TRBD1	TRBJ2-7	many	TRBV7-8	TGTGCGGGGGGGACAGGGATCTCCTACGAGCAGTACTTC	CAGGTGISYEQYF
-	TRBJ2-5	many	TRBV7-8	TGTGCCAGCAGCCAGGGGCCCGGGAGTGTGGAGACCCAGTACTTC	CASSQGPGSVETQYF
-	TRBJ2-1	medium-sized	TRBV7-9	TGTGCCAGCAGCTCCATGCATGAGCAGTTCTTC	CASSSMHEQFF
TRBD2	TRBJ2-3	many	TRBV7-9	TGTGCCAGCAGCTTAACCCTAGCGGGGATGAGCACAGATACGCAGTATTTT	CASSLTLAGMSTDTQYF
TRBD2	TRBJ2-2	many	TRBV28	TGTGCCAGCGGGGGGGGGAACACCGGGGAGCTGTTTTTT	CASGGGNTGELFF
-	TRBJ2-1	-	TRBV5-4	TGTGCCAGCAGCGCAGGGGCGGGACTCCTAGGAAATGAGCAGTTCTTC	CASSAGAGLLGNEQFF
-	TRBJ2-7	many	TRBV4-1	TGCGCCAGCAGCCGTCGCAGGGAGGACTACGAGCAGTACTTC	CASSRRREDYEQYF